The entry below describes one T cell receptor beta chain. Measured with immunoSEQ multiplex PCR; TCRdb has only the in-frame clones, and not every one. The sample holds fewer than 200,000 clones; about 88% are singletons and the top ten take 25% to 30%. With 0 bases removed from V and 5 bases from J, the gap between germline ends came to 10 bases. CDR3 size: 14 residues. Germline V gene data show CDR1 as SGHDN and CDR2 as FVKESK. These data come from a study of blood T cell repertoires in COVID-19. The receptor was isolated from a man between 60 and 75 years old with acute or convalescent COVID-19. This chain links TRBV14 with TRBJ1-2, with no clear D. Source material: peripheral blood. DNA for the CDR3: TGTGCCAGCAGCCAAGATCCTGCGGGGTATGGCTACACCTTC. This translates into CASSQDPAGYGYTF.